This is a list of T cell receptor beta chains from one sample in a study of T-cell memory formation after mild COVID-19. TCRdb itself ran the 5' RACE reads through MiXCR, one entry per CDR3 protein. Of roughly 480,000 distinct CDR3 sequences listed, approximately 23% are singletons. The material sequenced was PBMCs or a T cell subset sorted from them (not recorded which). The source is an adult woman who had mild COVID-19 (a few samples of this study predate the infection). Cell type and time point are not known. CDR3s include the opening cysteine and the closing phenylalanine or tryptophan. Each record gives: V gene, D gene, clone size, J gene, CDR3 length, CDR3 protein, CDR3 DNA. D genes are given only for firm matches. Clone size is given for some rows only: seen once, a few or many times, or a class if the clone is expanded.

>TRBV12-3/TRBV12-4|NA|NA|TRBJ1-1|15
CASSPAGRINTEAFF
TGTGCCAGCAGCCCGGCCGGCAGGATAAACACTGAAGCTTTCTTT
>TRBV7-9|NA|NA|TRBJ1-1|14
CASSFPSGMVEAFF
TGTGCCAGCAGCTTCCCGTCAGGGATGGTTGAAGCTTTCTTT
>TRBV12-3/TRBV12-4|TRBD2|few|TRBJ2-2|15
CASSLVAGYTGELFF
TGTGCCAGCAGTTTGGTAGCGGGGTACACCGGGGAGCTGTTTTTT
>TRBV7-3|NA|NA|TRBJ1-2|15
CASSSYRSAVDGYTF
TGTGCCAGCAGCAGTTACAGGTCAGCTGTTGATGGCTACACCTTC
>TRBV5-5|TRBD2|NA|TRBJ2-1|16
CASSLSLAGGFNEQFF
TGTGCCAGCAGCTTGAGCCTAGCGGGAGGGTTCAATGAGCAGTTCTTC
>TRBV12-3/TRBV12-4|NA|NA|TRBJ2-7|15
CASSQRRVLRDEQYF
TGTGCCAGCAGTCAAAGACGGGTCCTGAGAGACGAGCAGTACTTC
>TRBV4-1|NA|NA|TRBJ1-5|19
CASSQDSWWQGGDYQPQHF
TGCGCCAGCAGCCAAGATTCGTGGTGGCAGGGAGGGGACTATCAGCCCCAGCATTTT
>TRBV5-5|NA|few|TRBJ1-1|13
CASSVRVGTEAFF
TGTGCCAGCAGCGTCCGGGTTGGAACTGAAGCTTTCTTT
>TRBV19|NA|NA|TRBJ1-5|17
CASSSPARGYSNQPQHF
TGTGCCAGTAGTTCCCCCGCCCGGGGGTATAGCAATCAGCCCCAGCATTTT
>TRBV5-5|NA|NA|TRBJ2-7|13
CASSRDQGYEQYF
TGTGCCAGCAGCCGGGATCAGGGGTACGAGCAGTACTTC
>TRBV29-1|NA|NA|TRBJ2-1|14
CSVGTVSSYNEQFF
TGCAGCGTTGGGACAGTCAGCTCCTACAATGAGCAGTTCTTC
>TRBV6-2/TRBV6-3|TRBD2|NA|TRBJ2-3|16
CASGSSLGLATDTQYF
TGTGCCAGCGGTTCTAGTTTGGGACTAGCTACGGATACGCAGTATTTT
>TRBV5-1|NA|few|TRBJ2-7|15
CASSLKRVSSYEQYF
TGCGCCAGCAGCTTGAAGCGGGTATCTTCCTACGAGCAGTACTTC
>TRBV4-1|NA|few|TRBJ2-5|13
CASSQGVVETQYF
TGCGCCAGCAGCCAAGGGGTCGTGGAGACCCAGTACTTC
>TRBV11-1|NA|few|TRBJ2-1|16
CASSLPQGEYYNEQFF
TGTGCCAGCAGCTTACCCCAGGGAGAATACTACAATGAGCAGTTCTTC